This T cell receptor beta chain was captured by sequencing in a study of PD-1 blockade in classical Hodgkin lymphoma. TCRdb keeps only in-frame clones here, not all; method: immunoSEQ multiplex PCR. The sample holds around 40,000 clones, 77% seen once. Study-wide results and limits: Complete responders had baseline diversity similar to newly diagnosed patients. Reasons behind the repertoire differences stay unclear, perhaps disease activity or earlier therapy.

In its sample, this clone was seen a few times. Its antigen is currently unknown. Per the germline V gene, CDR1 is LNHDA and CDR2 is SQIVND (reference sequence). This CDR3 comprises 14 residues. V lost 5 bases and J lost 4; bases outside the gene matches: 4. Time point noted: cycle 4 day 1 (C4D1), after 6 weeks of nivolumab. Every patient was affected by relapse after autologous stem cell transplantation, while exposure to brentuximab vedotin was not uniform. The sequence was obtained from a human donor with classical Hodgkin lymphoma. The chain carries TRBV19 and TRBJ1-4; TRBD1 aligns across 7 bases. The sequenced sample was peripheral blood mononuclear cells (PBMCs), obtained before the fourth cycle of nivolumab. CDR3 sequence (DNA): TGTGCCAGTAGTGCGGGACAGAATAATGAAAAACTGTTTTTT. It is translated as CASSAGQNNEKLFF.